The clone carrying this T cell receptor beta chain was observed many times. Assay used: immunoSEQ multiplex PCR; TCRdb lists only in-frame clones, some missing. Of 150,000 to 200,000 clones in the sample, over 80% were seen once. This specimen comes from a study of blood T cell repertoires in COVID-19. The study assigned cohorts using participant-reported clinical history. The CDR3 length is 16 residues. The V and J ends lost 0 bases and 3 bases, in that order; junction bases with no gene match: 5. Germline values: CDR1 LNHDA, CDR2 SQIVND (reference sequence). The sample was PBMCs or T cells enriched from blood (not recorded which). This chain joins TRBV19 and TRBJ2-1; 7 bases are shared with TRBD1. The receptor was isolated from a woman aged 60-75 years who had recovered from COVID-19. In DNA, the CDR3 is TGTGCCAGTAGTATAGATGGGGACAGTAGCTACAATGAGCAGTTCTTC. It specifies CASSIDGDSSYNEQFF.